This is a list of T cell receptor beta chains from one sample in a study of vaccination and CD4 T cells after COVID-19. No antigen has been identified for these receptors. TCRdb reanalysed the PCR reads using MiXCR and keeps one entry per CDR3 protein. Among 20,000 to 30,000 distinct CDR3 sequences listed, less than 60% were seen once. Sequencing used CD4+ T cells from blood, cultured in vitro, obtained before SARS-CoV-2 vaccination. These receptors all come from a human donor who received a COVID-19 vaccine. The CDR3 runs from the conserved cysteine through the conserved F or W. The D gene is left open where the match is weak. A row's size may be missing; if present it is once, few, many or a size class.

D | size | J | V | DNA | CDR3
TRBD1 | few | TRBJ1-5 | TRBV19 | TGTGCCAGTAGCTCTCCCCCCGGGACAGGGTTTAGCAATCAGCCCCAGCATTTT | CASSSPPGTGFSNQPQHF
. | . | TRBJ2-5 | TRBV6-2/TRBV6-3 | TGTGCCAGCAGTTACGGGGCCCTGCCGGAGACCCAGTACTTC | CASSYGALPETQYF
TRBD1 | few | TRBJ1-2 | TRBV4-1 | TGCGCCAGCAGCCAAGAGGGACAGGGGGTCGACTATGGCTACACCTTC | CASSQEGQGVDYGYTF
. | few | TRBJ2-2 | TRBV11-3 | TGTGCCAGCAGCTTGAAGGTCGCCGGGGAGCTGTTTTTT | CASSLKVAGELFF
. | . | TRBJ2-3 | TRBV20-1 | TGCAGTGCTAGAGATGGGTCCACAGATACGCAGTATTTT | CSARDGSTDTQYF
. | few | TRBJ1-1 | TRBV10-2 | TGCGCCAGCAGTGAACAAGGGAACACTGAAGCTTTCTTT | CASSEQGNTEAFF
. | few | TRBJ2-5 | TRBV20-1 | TGCAGTGCTGGGGCGGAGACCCAGTACTTC | CSAGAETQYF
TRBD1 | few | TRBJ2-2 | TRBV12-3/TRBV12-4 | TGTGCCAGCAGTTTTCGACAGGGGGTGAACACCGGGGAGCTGTTTTTT | CASSFRQGVNTGELFF
. | . | TRBJ1-2 | TRBV30 | TGTGCCTGGAGTGTACTTGTACAGGGCCCTCGGGGCTACACCTTC | CAWSVLVQGPRGYTF
. | few | TRBJ2-5 | TRBV2 | TGTGCCAGCAGGGTACAGGTAAACGGCGAGACCCAGTACTTC | CASRVQVNGETQYF
. | . | TRBJ1-1 | TRBV19 | TGTGCCAGTAGTATAGAGGGGCCGAACACTGAAGCTTTCTTT | CASSIEGPNTEAFF
. | . | TRBJ2-7 | TRBV15 | TGTGCCACCAGCAGAGATAGGTCCCAGGGCTACGAGCAGTACTTC | CATSRDRSQGYEQYF
TRBD1 | once | TRBJ1-4 | TRBV11-3 | TGTGCCAGCAGCTTGGGACAGGGGGAAAAACTGTTTTTT | CASSLGQGEKLFF
. | few | TRBJ2-2 | TRBV6-5 | TGTGCCAGCAGTTACTCTATAAAGGCCACCGGGGAGCTGTTTTTT | CASSYSIKATGELFF
. | . | TRBJ2-5 | TRBV3-1 | TGTGCCAGCAGCCAAGAACTGGCGGGAGAGACCCAGTACTTC | CASSQELAGETQYF
TRBD1 | . | TRBJ2-6 | TRBV20-1 | TGCAGTGCTAGAGATCGTGAGACAGGGGGACTCTCCTCTGGGGCCAACGTCCTGACTTTC | CSARDRETGGLSSGANVLTF
. | . | TRBJ1-4 | TRBV5-1 | TGCGCCAGCAGCTTGAAACAGGACCTCAATGAAAAACTGTTTTTT | CASSLKQDLNEKLFF
. | few | TRBJ1-3 | TRBV6-1 | TGTGCCGGCCTCGTATCTGGAAACACCATATATTTT | CAGLVSGNTIYF
. | . | TRBJ1-5 | TRBV4-1 | TGCGCCAGCAGCCATCAACTGACAGGCGAAACTAATCAGCCCCAGCATTTT | CASSHQLTGETNQPQHF
TRBD1 | . | TRBJ1-1 | TRBV2 | TGTGCCAGCAGGACAGGGTGGGACACTGAAGCTTTCTTT | CASRTGWDTEAFF
TRBD2 | . | TRBJ2-5 | TRBV7-8 | TGTGCCAGCAGCTCAACGAAGCGGGGGGGCATGGAGACCCAGTACTTC | CASSSTKRGGMETQYF
TRBD2 | . | TRBJ2-1 | TRBV12-3/TRBV12-4 | TGTGCCAGCAGTCCGACTAGCCAAGGCTACAATGAGCAGTTCTTC | CASSPTSQGYNEQFF
TRBD1 | few | TRBJ2-7 | TRBV6-1 | TGTGCCAGCAGCCCGGGACAGGGGCACTACGAGCAGTACTTC | CASSPGQGHYEQYF
TRBD1 | . | TRBJ1-4 | TRBV6-1 | TGTGCCAGCAGTGTGCTCTCGGGACAGGGGAATGAAAAACTGTTTTTT | CASSVLSGQGNEKLFF
. | few | TRBJ1-1 | TRBV7-9 | TGTGCCAGCAGCTTAGGTGGGTTTGAAGCTTTCTTT | CASSLGGFEAFF
. | . | TRBJ1-2 | TRBV6-5 | TGTACCAGTAGTTACTCGGGGGGCAGGGGAGGTTATGGCTACACCTTC | CTSSYSGGRGGYGYTF
. | . | TRBJ2-3 | TRBV9 | TGTGCCAGCAGCGACGGACGGAGGTCTAACACAGATACGCAGTATTTT | CASSDGRRSNTDTQYF
. | few | TRBJ1-2 | TRBV19 | TGTGCCAGTAGCCCCGGCAGGGGCAACTATGGCTACACCTTC | CASSPGRGNYGYTF
TRBD2 | once | TRBJ2-3 | TRBV4-2 | TGTGCCAGCAGCAGCGGGGGGAGCACAGATACGCAGTATTTT | CASSSGGSTDTQYF
TRBD2 | . | TRBJ2-5 | TRBV6-2/TRBV6-3 | TGTGCCAGCAGGCTAGCGGGGGAGGGAGAGACCCAGTACTTC | CASRLAGEGETQYF
TRBD1 | . | TRBJ2-3 | TRBV5-1 | TGCGCCAGCAGCTTTAGTCGCGGGACAGGGTTAGATACGCAGTATTTT | CASSFSRGTGLDTQYF
. | few | TRBJ1-2 | TRBV21-1 | TGTGCCAGCCGACAGGGGGCAGGTGGTGGCTACACCTTC | CASRQGAGGGYTF
. | . | TRBJ2-3 | TRBV5-1 | TGCGCCAGCAGCCCGGGACCGAGCTCAGATACGCAGTATTTT | CASSPGPSSDTQYF
TRBD1 | few | TRBJ1-2 | TRBV25-1 | TGTGCCAGCACCCCCGGGGACAGGCTCTATGGCTACACCTTC | CASTPGDRLYGYTF
. | . | TRBJ2-4 | TRBV19 | TGTGCCAGTACCAGACTTGGATGGGCCGAAAACATTCAGTACTTC | CASTRLGWAENIQYF
. | . | TRBJ1-1 | TRBV6-4 | TGTGCCAGCAGCGAGGACGACAGGTCTCTTAGAGCTTTCTTT | CASSEDDRSLRAFF
. | few | TRBJ1-2 | TRBV20-1 | TGCAGTGCTAGAGACGTGGGGAACTATGGCTACACCTTC | CSARDVGNYGYTF
TRBD1 | . | TRBJ2-3 | TRBV12-3/TRBV12-4 | TGTGCCAGCAGTTCACGGACAGGGGCGACAGATACGCAGTATTTT | CASSSRTGATDTQYF
TRBD1 | . | TRBJ1-1 | TRBV30 | TGTGCCTGGGCGGGACAGCTGAACACTGAAGCTTTCTTT | CAWAGQLNTEAFF
. | few | TRBJ1-5 | TRBV7-2 | TGTGCCAGCAGCTTAATCACGGGGGAAAATCAGCCCCAGCATTTT | CASSLITGENQPQHF
. | . | TRBJ1-1 | TRBV7-9 | TGTGCCAGCAGCTTTAGGGAGAACACTGAAGCTTTCTTT | CASSFRENTEAFF
. | few | TRBJ2-7 | TRBV30 | TGTGCCTGGAGTCGCCAGCGACGCGAGCAGTACTTC | CAWSRQRREQYF
TRBD1 | . | TRBJ1-2 | TRBV24-1 | TGTGTCACCAGTGATCAGGGACAGGGGCGCTATCCGGACTATGGCTACACCTTC | CVTSDQGQGRYPDYGYTF
. | . | TRBJ1-5 | TRBV6-1 | TGTGCCAGCAGTCCCCGGGCGACGGGATTCAACGTCAATCAGCCCCAGCATTTT | CASSPRATGFNVNQPQHF
. | . | TRBJ1-6 | TRBV5-6 | TGTGCCAGCAGCAGAGGCGAGCTACGCGCTAATTCACCCCTCCACTTT | CASSRGELRANSPLHF
TRBD2 | . | TRBJ2-3 | TRBV12-3/TRBV12-4 | TGTGCCAGCAGTTTGGGCGGGGGGCTTGGAGATACGCAGTATTTT | CASSLGGGLGDTQYF
. | . | TRBJ1-2 | TRBV6-5 | TGTGCCAGCAGTTACGAGGGACGGGGCTATGGCTACACCTTC | CASSYEGRGYGYTF
. | . | TRBJ1-3 | TRBV20-1 | TGCAGTGCTAGTCACGGGAGTAGGGACACCATATATTTT | CSASHGSRDTIYF
. | . | TRBJ1-6 | TRBV6-1 | TGTGCCAGCAGGAGGACAGAAACAAATTCACCCCTCCACTTT | CASRRTETNSPLHF
. | few | TRBJ2-7 | TRBV18 | TGTGCCAGCTCACCCCTGAGGCTCCGGTCGATCTACGAGCAGTACTTC | CASSPLRLRSIYEQYF
TRBD2 | . | TRBJ2-1 | TRBV2 | TGTGCCAGCAGTGCTCGGGGGGTGGGATACAATGAGCAGTTCTTC | CASSARGVGYNEQFF
. | . | TRBJ1-2 | TRBV12-3/TRBV12-4 | TGTGCCAGCAGTTTACAAGCTAACTATGGCTACGCCTTC | CASSLQANYGYAF
. | few | TRBJ1-4 | TRBV19 | TGTGCCAGTAGTATCTACGGCAGGGCAAATGAAAAACTGTTTTTT | CASSIYGRANEKLFF